This entry is about one TCR beta chain. Its antigen is unidentified. One junction end disagrees with the germline gene, perhaps due to a read error. Every patient had mismatch repair deficiency by PCR or immunohistochemistry. A few pembrolizumab responders had their TCRs sequenced. Here immunoSEQ multiplex PCR was the method, and the copy in TCRdb shows in-frame clones only, minus some. The profile shows 40,000 to 65,000 clones, approximately 81% of them singletons. This specimen comes from a study of PD-1 blockade in mismatch repair-deficient tumors. At the level of the study: Patients had roughly twelve mismatch repair-deficient cancer types, all previously treated and progressing. Findings of the study overall: After pembrolizumab, tumor-resident clones rose rapidly, then generally contracted before radiologic responses.

This TCR came from an adult with mismatch repair-deficient cancer. Sample: peripheral blood, taken roughly 21 weeks after starting pembrolizumab.

This CDR3 reads CASSPRTGGYEQYF. Written as DNA, the CDR3 is TGTGCTAGCAGTCCCAGGACAGGGGGCTACGAGCAGTACTTC. V usage is TRBV7-7 and J usage is TRBJ2-7, with 10 bases identical to TRBD1. The germline CDR1 and CDR2 sequences are SSHAT and FNYEAQ (reference sequence). The CDR3 covers 14 residues.